This T cell receptor (beta chain) is drawn from a study of siplizumab effects on memory and regulatory T cells. Data came from immunoSEQ multiplex PCR; TCRdb stores just in-frame clones and leaves some out. The sample includes approximately 65,000 clones, roughly 78% of them seen just once. Study-wide findings and caveats: Mapping to unstimulated subsets was achieved for only a minor fraction of alloreactive clones. No assignable naive or memory phenotype existed for roughly 80-97% of proliferating CD4+ or CD8+ clones.

Sequence data were generated for unstimulated naive, memory, effector memory and TEMRA subsets in a few donor pairs. The V gene's germline CDR1 is MNHNS and CDR2 SASEGT. V gave up 1 base and J gave up 9 bases, with 10 bases separating them. CDR3 length: 13 residues. In the case of this clone: Its antigen is as yet unknown.

J is TRBJ1-5 and V is TRBV6-1; D gene uncertain. The sample taken for sequencing was memory CD4+ T cells sorted from blood. This TCR was sampled from a human donor in good health. This CDR3 reads CASSEDRLRPQHF. In DNA, the CDR3 is TGTGCCAGCAGTGAAGATAGGCTGAGGCCCCAGCATTTT.